Presented here are 7 T cell receptor beta chains from one specimen sequenced in a study of cytomegalovirus exposure and HLA in healthy donors. The PCR employed 60 Vbeta primers together with 13 Jbeta primers. The table came from immunoSEQ multiplex PCR; TCRdb's copy has only in-frame clones and leaves some out. This table has about 90,000 clones, approximately 60% appearing once. Material for sequencing was PBMCs. The origin of the receptors is a woman aged 45 to 65 in good health and CMV-seropositive.

The gene calls are TRBV6-5 and TRBJ2-5; 10 bases are shared with TRBD2. CDR1 is MNHEY, CDR2 SVGAGI, per germline. This CDR3 contains 15 residues. Losses at the gene ends were 6 bases for V and 2 bases for J; bases not matched to a gene: 6. The CDR3 region is CASRRIAGGQETQYF. The CDR3 nucleotides are TGTGCCAGCAGACGTATAGCGGGGGGACAAGAGACCCAGTACTTC.

Regarding this clone: The sample contains more than one DNA sequence encoding this CDR3. The genes are TRBV7-6 and TRBJ2-5; 9 nucleotides match TRBD1. Germline CDR1 and CDR2: SGHVS and FNYEAQ. After removal of 5 bases from V and 2 bases from J, the junction contained 3 bases not matched to a gene. The CDR3 length is 14 residues. The CDR3 sequence: CASSKGQGQETQYF. The CDR3 nucleotides read TGTGCCAGCAGCAAAGGACAGGGGCAAGAGACCCAGTACTTC.

The rearrangement joins TRBV7-9 to TRBJ1-5, with D possibly matching TRBD1 (6 bases). The CDR3 runs 14 residues. V gave up 1 base and J gave up 5 bases, with 9 bases separating them. The V gene's germline CDR1 is SEHNR and CDR2 FQNEAQ (reference sequence). The CDR3 coding sequence is TGTGCCAGCAGCTTAGGCGGGGGCCATCAGCCCCAGCATTTT. Translating it yields CASSLGGGHQPQHF. The variable domain in full, with the rest retrieved from reference TRBV7-9 and TRBJ1-5, is DTGVSQNPRHKITKRGQNVTFRCDPISEHNRLYWYRQTLGQGPEFLTYFQNEAQLEKSRLLSDRFSAERPKGSFSTLEIQRTEQGDSAMYLCASSLGGGHQPQHFGDGTRLSIL.

The chain joins TRBV2 to TRBJ2-3, with D possibly being TRBD1 (6 bases). Trimming took 5 bases from V and 6 from J, leaving 18 bases between them. This CDR3 is 15 amino acids long. Germline V lookup: CDR1 SNHLY, CDR2 FYNNEI. DNA of the CDR3: TGTGCCAGCAGTTTGACAGGCCTAGGATCGGATACGCAGTATTTT. It translates to CASSLTGLGSDTQYF.

This chain links TRBV29-1 with TRBJ2-3, with 7 nucleotides matching TRBD1. This CDR3 is built from 14 residues. From germline, CDR1 is SQVTM and CDR2 ANQGSEA. With V trimmed by 7 bases and J by 4 bases, 11 bases remained unmatched. The CDR3 DNA reads as TGCAGCGCATGGACAGGTCAGGGCGCAGATACGCAGTATTTT. This codes for CSAWTGQGADTQYF.

The rearrangement uses TRBV5-1 and TRBJ1-2; 12 positions match TRBD1. This CDR3 region has 16 residues. V shed 4 bases and J 0 bases; nucleotides not matched to a gene: 4. CDR1 is SGHRS, CDR2 YFSETQ, per germline. The CDR3 loop reads CASSPGTGGSNYGYTF. For the CDR3, the DNA is TGCGCCAGCAGCCCCGGGACAGGGGGCTCTAACTATGGCTACACCTTC.

The rearrangement uses TRBV14 and TRBJ2-1; perhaps TRBD2 as D (6 bases). The length of the CDR3 is 17 residues. Germline CDR1 and CDR2: SGHDN and FVKESK. V was trimmed by 2 bases and J by 0 bases, leaving 14 bases between them. The CDR3: CASSQNKRTNSYNEQFF. The CDR3 region has the DNA TGTGCCAGCAGCCAAAATAAAAGGACTAACTCCTACAATGAGCAGTTCTTC.